Below, 27 T cell receptor beta chains from the same sample are listed, as sequenced in a study of Ad26.COV2.S vaccination and SARS-CoV-2 variants. The assay was immunoSEQ multiplex PCR, and TCRdb's table has in-frame clones only and misses some. The sample records more than 300,000 clones, about 85% being singletons. The treatment was: roughly 20 received Ad26.COV2.S at low or high dose, single or two shots; 5 received placebo; per-sample allocation not given. Samples came from day 63 after the first vaccine or placebo injection. The sample was peripheral blood, taken in a trial of Ad26.COV2.S vaccine versus placebo. The receptors originated from a person between 18 and 65 years old who received the Ad26.COV2.S COVID-19 vaccine or a placebo.

The rearrangement joins TRBV28 to TRBJ2-7; TRBD1 is a possible D gene (6 bases). The V gene lost 6 bases and the J gene lost 3 bases, with 12 bases spanning the gap. The CDR3 spans 13 residues. CDR1 and CDR2 (germline): MDHEN, SYDVKM. The CDR3 sequence is CASRGHGYYEQYF. The DNA for the CDR3 is TGTGCCAGCAGGGGACACGGGTACTACGAGCAGTACTTC.

The J gene is TRBJ2-5, the V gene TRBV10-3, with a possible D match to TRBD1 (6 bases). The ends were cut back, 6 bases at V and 1 base at J, with 12 bases in the middle. CDR3 length: 14 residues. Germline-derived CDR1 and CDR2 are ENHRY and SYGVKD. CDR3: CAIRDRSFQETQYF. CDR3 nucleotides: TGTGCCATCAGAGACAGGAGCTTCCAAGAGACCCAGTACTTC.

The chain couples TRBV19 to TRBJ1-2, with D hard to call. Trimming stripped 4 bases from V and 2 bases from J, with 17 bases between. In germline, CDR1 is LNHDA, CDR2 SQIVND (reference sequence). The CDR3 sequence is 16 residues long. The CDR3 region has the DNA TGTGCCAGTAGTAGAGTGTCGGGGTTACGAAACTATGGCTACACCTTC. It codes for CASSRVSGLRNYGYTF.

Concerning this clone itself: The identical CDR3 is also encoded by other nucleotide sequences in the sample. The chain combines TRBV2 with TRBJ1-2, with D perhaps matching TRBD1 (5 bases). V was shortened by 4 bases and J by 2 bases, with 11 bases between the two germline ends. This CDR3 is 14 amino acids long. Germline V lookup: CDR1 SNHLY, CDR2 FYNNEI. CDR3 amino acids: CASSVTGTNYGYTF. CDR3 bases: TGTGCCAGCAGTGTTACAGGTACCAACTATGGCTACACCTTC.

On this clone itself: Additional DNA sequences in this sample encode the identical CDR3. The chain uses TRBV6-5 and TRBJ2-7; the D gene could be TRBD1 or TRBD2 (5 bases each). CDR3 size: 14 residues. The V gene lost 6 bases and the J gene lost 0 bases, with 12 bases spanning the gap. CDR1 and CDR2 (germline): MNHEY, SVGAGI. The CDR3 sequence is CASRGTGSSYEQYF. DNA for the CDR3: TGTGCCAGCAGGGGGACGGGGAGCTCCTACGAGCAGTACTTC.

A single count supports this clone. The V gene is TRBV5-1, the J gene TRBJ2-2, with TRBD1 matching over 8 bases. The germline V gene encodes CDR1 SGHRS and CDR2 YFSETQ. The CDR3 sequence is 16 residues long. The trim removed 3 bases at V and 5 bases at J, leaving 9 bases unmatched. The CDR3 nucleotides are TGCGCCAGCAGCTGGCAAAGACAGGGGAGTACCGGGGAGCTGTTTTTT. Translating it yields CASSWQRQGSTGELFF.

The chain has TRBV5-1 and TRBJ1-2; D is ambiguous. CDR3 length equals 14 residues. V was pared by 3 bases and J by 10 bases, with 19 bases between. The germline V gene has CDR1 SGHRS and CDR2 YFSETQ. The CDR3 loop reads CASSSNWTYGDYTF. The CDR3 DNA reads TGCGCCAGCAGCTCCAATTGGACCTATGGTGACTACACCTTC.

For the CDR3, the DNA is TGTGCCACCAGTGATTTGCGATCACAGAGGATCTATAGCAATCAGCCCCAGCATTTT. Amino acids: CATSDLRSQRIYSNQPQHF. The chain recombines TRBV24-1 with TRBJ1-5, with D hard to call. This CDR3 has 19 residues. Germline V CDR1 and CDR2: KGHDR, SFDVKD. Trimming stripped 0 bases from V and 0 bases from J, with 17 bases between.

This chain joins TRBV5-6 and TRBJ2-2, with 11 nucleotides matching TRBD2. The CDR3 has 16 residues. V lost 2 bases to trimming and J lost 5 bases; unmatched junction nucleotides: 5. Germline assignment: CDR1 SGHDT and CDR2 YYEEEE. The CDR3 loop is CASSLLAGAGTGELFF. Here the CDR3 DNA reads TGTGCCAGCAGCTTACTAGCGGGGGCGGGGACCGGGGAGCTGTTTTTT.

This clone was recorded a few times. The chain recombines TRBV7-6 with TRBJ1-1; weak D call: TRBD1 (5 bases). The CDR3 sequence is 15 residues long. Germline CDR1 is SGHVS and CDR2 is FNYEAQ. V lost 5 bases and J 0 bases, leaving 13 bases between the germline ends. The CDR3 bases are TGTGCCAGCAGCCGAAGCGGGGGGATGAACACTGAAGCTTTCTTT. This codes for CASSRSGGMNTEAFF.

V and J are TRBV7-9 and TRBJ1-4, with D possibly being TRBD1 (5 bases). V was pared by 5 bases and J by 7 bases, with 20 bases between. This CDR3 is 16 amino acids long. Germline CDR1 and CDR2: SEHNR and FQNEAQ (reference sequence). Written as DNA, the CDR3 is TGTGCCAGCAGCGCCACCCCGGGGGTGGGGAGTGAAAAACTGTTTTTT. Residues: CASSATPGVGSEKLFF.

The J gene is TRBJ1-6, the V gene TRBV2; TRBD1 might be the D (6 bases). This CDR3 region has 13 residues. CDR1 is SNHLY and CDR2 is FYNNEI in the germline V gene. Trimming left V 10 bases short and J 13 bases short, with 20 bases between. The DNA of the CDR3 is TGTGCCACCCAAGGGAATAAACAGGGTCCCCTCCACTTT. It yields the protein CATQGNKQGPLHF.

Comment on this clone: The CDR3 end shows no conserved phenylalanine or tryptophan, and so a read error is likely. The gene calls are TRBV28 and TRBJ1-2; TRBD1 might be the D (5 bases). Germline CDR1 and CDR2: MDHEN and SYDVKM. This CDR3 region has 12 residues. Trimming removed 2 bases at V and 6 bases at J, with 7 bases between. CDR3 sequence reads: CASSLTGDGYTL. In DNA form, the CDR3 reads TGTGCCAGCAGTTTAACAGGAGATGGCTACACCCTC.

The chain employs TRBV5-1 and TRBJ1-3; D gene ambiguous. The germline V gene encodes CDR1 SGHRS and CDR2 YFSETQ. CDR3 length equals 16 residues. V lost 0 bases and J 1 base, leaving 11 bases between the germline ends. The CDR3 region is CASSLGQFASGNTIYF. The DNA of the CDR3 is TGCGCCAGCAGCTTGGGGCAGTTCGCATCTGGAAACACCATATATTTT.

This clone appeared a few times. The J gene is TRBJ1-6, the V gene TRBV18, with a possible D match to TRBD1 (6 bases). This CDR3 is 15 amino acids long. V lost 2 bases and J 7 bases, leaving 12 bases between the germline ends. Germline-derived CDR1 and CDR2 are KGHSH and LQKENI. The CDR3 reads CASSPALQGNSPLHF. DNA for the CDR3: TGTGCCAGCTCACCAGCTCTTCAGGGGAATTCACCCCTCCACTTT.

The V call is TRBV7-8, the J call TRBJ2-4; 8 positions agree with TRBD1. V lost 2 bases, J lost 0 bases, and 6 bases stayed unmatched. This CDR3 spans 17 amino acids. CDR1 is SGHVS, CDR2 FQNEAQ, per germline. Here the CDR3 reads CASSLNTGGLAKNIQYF. The CDR3 region has the DNA TGTGCCAGCAGCTTAAATACAGGGGGGTTAGCCAAAAACATTCAGTACTTC.

The gene calls are TRBV12-5 and TRBJ1-4; 8 nucleotides align to TRBD1. With V trimmed by 6 bases and J by 5 bases, 5 bases remained unmatched. Per the germline V gene, CDR1 is LGHNT and CDR2 is FRNRAP. The CDR3 has 14 amino acids. The DNA for the CDR3 is TGTGCTAGTGGCCGTGGGACAGGAAATGAAAAACTGTTTTTT. Its protein is CASGRGTGNEKLFF. Drawing the rest from reference TRBV12-5 and TRBJ1-4, the complete variable domain is DARVTQTPRHKVTEMGQEVTMRCQPILGHNTVFWYRQTMMQGLELLAYFRNRAPLDDSGMPKDRFSAEMPDATLATLKIQPSEPRDSAVYFCASGRGTGNEKLFFGSGTQLSVL.

The chain carries TRBV12-3 or TRBV12-4 and TRBJ1-5; D possibly corresponds to TRBD1 (5 bases). Trimming shortened V by 7 bases and J by 6 bases, and 13 bases separated the two germline ends. The CDR3 is made up of 13 amino acids. The DNA of the CDR3 is TGTGCCAGCATGGGGGGAGGCGGTCAGCCCCAGCATTTT. This encodes CASMGGGGQPQHF.

The table lists this clone with a few counts. The chain employs TRBV2 and TRBJ1-4; D is undetermined. CDR3 length: 17 residues. Germline lookup yields CDR1 SNHLY and CDR2 FYNNEI. V was trimmed by 2 bases and J by 4 bases, leaving 17 bases between them. DNA of the CDR3: TGTGCCAGCAGTGAACTGGATTTCTGGCAACTTAATGAAAAACTGTTTTTT. Encoded protein: CASSELDFWQLNEKLFF.

The chain recombines TRBV25-1 with TRBJ1-6; TRBD1 might be the D (5 bases). Germline V gene sequence: CDR1 MGHDK, CDR2 SYGVNS. V was clipped by 3 bases and J by 9 bases, with 12 bases between them. The CDR3 totals 14 residues. CDR3 sequence (DNA): TGTGCCAGCAGTGAGGAGGGGCCGGTTTCACCCCTCCACTTT. Its protein product is CASSEEGPVSPLHF.

The chain uses TRBV6-2 or TRBV6-3 and TRBJ2-7; 7 bases match TRBD1. Germline lookup yields CDR1 MNHEY and CDR2 SVGEGT. The J segment lost 6 bases and the V segment lost 0 bases, leaving 2 bases of the junction unmatched. This CDR3 contains 13 residues. CDR3 DNA: TGTGCCAGCAGTTACTCTCCAGGGGGCGAGCAGTACTTC. Its translation is CASSYSPGGEQYF.

The CDR3: CASSLGGDSYQPQHF. CDR3 bases: TGCGCCAGCAGCTTGGGCGGGGACAGCTATCAGCCCCAGCATTTT. The rearrangement joins TRBV5-1 to TRBJ1-5; the match to TRBD1 covers 7 bases. Germline V gives CDR1 SGHRS, CDR2 YFSETQ. V lost 0 bases to trimming and J lost 5 bases; unmatched junction nucleotides: 5. This CDR3 has 15 residues.

The chain carries TRBV4-1 and TRBJ1-6; 9 nucleotides align to TRBD1. This CDR3 has 17 residues. J was trimmed by 4 bases and V by 2 bases; bases with no gene match: 6. Germline CDR1 is MGHRA and CDR2 is YSYEKL. The CDR3 DNA sequence: TGCGCCAGCAGCCAACAACACGGACAGGGGTATAATTCACCCCTCCACTTT. Protein: CASSQQHGQGYNSPLHF.

Only one count was recorded for this clone. The rearrangement links TRBV19 to TRBJ1-2; the match to TRBD1 covers 8 bases. The CDR3 is 15 amino acids. The V gene's germline CDR1 is LNHDA and CDR2 SQIVND (reference sequence). The V gene end was trimmed by 3 bases and the J gene end by 8 bases; junction bases not matched to a gene: 11. The CDR3 loop reads CASSIRQGARGGYTF. The DNA of the CDR3 is TGTGCCAGTAGTATTCGTCAGGGGGCCCGCGGCGGCTACACCTTC.

This sequence joins TRBV7-9 and TRBJ2-2; unclear D gene. CDR3 length: 14 amino acids. Per germline, CDR1 SEHNR and CDR2 FQNEAQ (reference sequence). Trimming pared 0 bases from V and 7 bases from J, leaving 9 bases between. In DNA form, the CDR3 reads TGTGCCAGCAGCTTAGCTTCCGATTTCGGGGAGCTGTTTTTT. Protein product: CASSLASDFGELFF.

This clone was seen more than once but under ten times. This sequence joins TRBV3-1 (or the pseudogene TRBV3-2) and TRBJ2-7, with D maybe TRBD2 (5 bases). The length of the CDR3 is 15 residues. Germline V gene sequence: CDR1 LGHDT, CDR2 YNNKEL (reference sequence). Deletions cut 1 base from V and 3 bases from J, with 13 bases between. CDR3 DNA: TGTGCCAGCAGCCAAGGGCCCGGGGAAGTCTACGAGCAGTACTTC. This translates into CASSQGPGEVYEQYF.

Points on this clone: Other DNA sequences within the sample encode an identical CDR3. The rearrangement links TRBV9 to TRBJ2-7; 9 positions agree with TRBD1. The V gene's germline CDR1 is SGDLS and CDR2 YYNGEE. The V and J ends lost 0 bases and 1 base, in that order; junction bases with no gene match: 2. This CDR3 is built from 15 residues. CDR3 protein: CASSVGGTGSYEQYF. In nucleotides, the CDR3 is TGTGCCAGCAGCGTAGGAGGGACAGGGTCCTACGAGCAGTACTTC. The full variable domain, rest sourced from reference TRBV9 and TRBJ2-7, is DSGVTQTPKHLITATGQRVTLRCSPRSGDLSVYWYQQSLDQGLQFLIQYYNGEERAKGNILERFSAQQFPDLHSELNLSSLELGDSALYFCASSVGGTGSYEQYFGPGTRLTVT.